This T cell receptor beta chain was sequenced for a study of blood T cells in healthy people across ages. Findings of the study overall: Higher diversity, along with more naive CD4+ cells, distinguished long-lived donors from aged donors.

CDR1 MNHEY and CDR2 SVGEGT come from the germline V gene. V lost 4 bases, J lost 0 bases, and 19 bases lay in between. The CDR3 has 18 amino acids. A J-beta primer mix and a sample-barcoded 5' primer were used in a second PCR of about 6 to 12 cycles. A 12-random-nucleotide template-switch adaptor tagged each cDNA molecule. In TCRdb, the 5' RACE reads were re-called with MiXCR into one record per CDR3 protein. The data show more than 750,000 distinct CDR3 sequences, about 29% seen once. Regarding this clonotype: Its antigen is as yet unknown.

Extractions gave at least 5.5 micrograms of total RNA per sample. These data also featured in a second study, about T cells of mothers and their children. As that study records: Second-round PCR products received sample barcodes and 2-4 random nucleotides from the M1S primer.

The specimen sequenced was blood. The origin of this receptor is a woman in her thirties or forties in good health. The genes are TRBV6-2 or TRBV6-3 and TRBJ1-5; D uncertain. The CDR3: CASSLESPHSYSNQPQHF. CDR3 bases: TGTGCCAGCAGTTTGGAGTCTCCTCATTCTTATAGCAATCAGCCCCAGCATTTT.